The clone carrying this T cell receptor (beta chain) appeared a single time. The protocol was immunoSEQ multiplex PCR, while the TCRdb copy is restricted to in-frame clones and leaves out a portion. The sample lists some 96,000 clones, about nine tenths occurring once. The V gene lost 5 bases and the J gene lost 5 bases, with 12 bases spanning the gap. The germline V gene encodes CDR1 SGHNT and CDR2 YENEEA. The CDR3 consists of 13 residues. The sample is drawn from a study of T cell responses to AZD1222 COVID-19 vaccine. This receptor was identified in an adult in good health. The material sequenced was peripheral blood, taken on day 0 of AZD1222 vaccination. The chain has TRBV11-3 and TRBJ2-5; D is possibly TRBD1 (5 bases). Written as DNA, the CDR3 is TGTGCCAGCAGCATTCAGGGCGTTGAGACCCAGTACTTC. Encoded protein: CASSIQGVETQYF. The whole variable domain, filled in from reference TRBV11-3 and TRBJ2-5, reads EAGVVQSPRYKIIEKKQPVAFWCNPISGHNTLYWYLQNLGQGPELLIRYENEEAVDDSQLPKDRFSAERLKGVDSTLKIQPAELGDSAVYLCASSIQGVETQYFGPGTRLLVL.